One and the same sample provided the 4 T cell receptor beta chains below, sequenced in a study of vaccination and CD4 T cells after COVID-19. No antigens are known for them. CD4+ T cells that had been cultured provided DNA sequenced with the Oncomine TCR Beta short-read assay. One entry per CDR3 protein, called by TCRdb with MiXCR from the PCR reads. Of 15,000 or so distinct CDR3 sequences in the sample, around 48% were seen once. The treatment denotes: approximately 10-day PBMC culture with coronavirus spike peptide pools or control peptides (ViraFEST assay). The sample comprised CD4+ T cells from blood, cultured in vitro. The receptors here all came from a human donor who had recovered from COVID-19.

CDR3 DNA: TGTGCCAGCAGTCCTCGAGTCGCGGAGACCCAGTACTTC. Translated: CASSPRVAETQYF. V usage is TRBV7-3 and J usage is TRBJ2-5; D uncertain. The V end was cut by 6 bases, the J end by 5 bases, with 13 bases between. Per the germline V gene, CDR1 is SGHTA and CDR2 is FQGTGA. The CDR3 is made up of 13 amino acids. Full variable domain (remainder filled in from reference TRBV7-3 and TRBJ2-5): GAGVSQTPSNKVTEKGKYVELRCDPISGHTALYWYRQSLGQGPEFLIYFQGTGAADDSGLPNDRFFAVRPEGSVSTLKIQRTERGDSAVYLCASSPRVAETQYFGPGTRLLVL.

This clonotype has a handful of counts. J is TRBJ1-5 and V is TRBV12-3 or TRBV12-4, with a possible D match to TRBD1 (6 bases). The V and J ends lost 5 bases and 3 bases respectively, with 11 bases between them. This CDR3 is 14 amino acids long. The CDR3 sequence is CASSIQGDNQPQHF. CDR3 in DNA: TGTGCCAGCAGTATACAGGGAGACAATCAGCCCCAGCATTTT.

V usage is TRBV28 and J usage is TRBJ1-1, with no clear D. V lost 6 bases to trimming and J lost 1 base, with 15 bases between them. Germline V gives CDR1 MDHEN, CDR2 SYDVKM. The CDR3 is made up of 15 amino acids. This CDR3 reads CASSPTNGGNTEAFF. As DNA, the CDR3 is TGTGCCAGCAGCCCGACCAATGGAGGGAACACTGAAGCTTTCTTT.

The V and J genes are TRBV20-1 and TRBJ1-1; no clear D gene. V was shortened by 0 bases and J by 10 bases, with 9 bases between the two germline ends. From germline, CDR1 is DFQATT and CDR2 SNEGSKA (reference sequence). The CDR3 runs 11 residues. The DNA of the CDR3 is TGCAGTGCTAGAGACCAGGCTGGAGCTTTCTTT. Protein: CSARDQAGAFF.